This T cell receptor (beta chain) comes out of a study of blood T cell repertoires in COVID-19. Across the whole study: From T cells, B-cell-depleted T cells, or PBMCs came the material, which was cDNA or gDNA.

This clone has only one observation. Measured with immunoSEQ multiplex PCR; TCRdb has only the in-frame clones, and not every one. Found here are tens of thousands of clones, 84% of them singletons; the top ten hold 8% to 10%. From germline, CDR1 is MNHEY and CDR2 SMNVEV (reference sequence). This CDR3 region has 15 residues. J was trimmed by 5 bases and V by 6 bases; bases with no gene match: 9. Sequencing input: peripheral blood. This chain uses TRBV27 with TRBJ2-2, with 7 nucleotides matching TRBD1. The clonotype comes from a man older than 75 with COVID-19, enrolled during active disease. CDR3 DNA sequence: TGTGCCAGCAGGCCCGGGACAGCGCAAACCGGGGAGCTGTTTTTT. Amino acids: CASRPGTAQTGELFF.